The 13 T cell receptor beta chains reported below all come from one sample, sequenced in a study of human T cells and chemical hapten exposure. From whole blood left unfractionated, total RNA was extracted. Individual cDNA molecules each carried unique molecular identifiers attached by the library. TCRdb reanalysed the reads using MiXCR and keeps one entry per CDR3 protein. The table has roughly 120,000 distinct CDR3 sequences, over 6.5% seen once. Sequencing was carried out using whole blood. The receptors were gathered from a human donor in good health. Some clones in this sample may be carry-over from other donors' samples.

V usage is TRBV6-5 and J usage is TRBJ2-1; D may be TRBD2 (5 bases). CDR3 size: 13 residues. Trimming took off 5 bases at V and 5 bases at J, with 10 bases between the two ends. Germline loops: CDR1 MNHEY, CDR2 SVGAGI. CDR3 protein: CASSLRTDNEQFF. As DNA, the CDR3 is TGTGCCAGCAGTCTCCGGACTGACAATGAGCAGTTCTTC.

There are many counts of this clonotype. The chain uses TRBV3-1 and TRBJ1-1; maybe TRBD1 (5 bases). Trimming took off 0 bases at V and 0 bases at J, with 17 bases between the two ends. The germline CDR1 and CDR2 sequences are LGHDT and YNNKEL (reference sequence). This CDR3 comprises 18 residues. The CDR3 DNA reads as TGTGCCAGCAGCCAAGATCGGGGGTCGGTTACTGTGAACACTGAAGCTTTCTTT. It yields the protein CASSQDRGSVTVNTEAFF.

This clonotype was detected ten times or more. The V call is TRBV6-1, the J call TRBJ2-7; TRBD1 agrees at 11 bases. J lost 2 bases, V lost 0 bases, and 3 bases had no gene match. CDR3 size: 16 residues. In germline, CDR1 is MNHNS, CDR2 SASEGT. This chain's CDR3 is CASSEARGQGAYEQYF. Written as DNA, the CDR3 is TGTGCCAGCAGTGAAGCCCGGGGACAGGGGGCCTACGAGCAGTACTTC.

In this sample, this clonotype turned up many times. The chain is built from TRBV5-1 and TRBJ2-7; 10 bases align to TRBD2. Germline V lookup: CDR1 SGHRS, CDR2 YFSETQ. The V segment lost 4 bases and the J segment 6 bases; nucleotides outside the gene matches: 10. This CDR3 has 15 amino acids. For the CDR3, the DNA is TGCGCCAGCAGCCTGGAGCTAGCGGGAGCAGGCGAGCAGTACTTC. This codes for CASSLELAGAGEQYF.

In this sample, this clonotype turned up a few times. The V and J genes are TRBV4-2 and TRBJ2-7; D unresolved. The CDR3 extends over 14 amino acids. Germline CDR1 and CDR2: LGHNA and YNFKEQ. V shed 0 bases and J shed 0 bases, with 6 bases lying between them. The CDR3 DNA is TGTGCCAGCAGCCAAGAGCGGACCTCCTACGAGCAGTACTTC. Protein product: CASSQERTSYEQYF.

V is TRBV19 and J is TRBJ1-2; D is undetermined. The V gene lost 9 bases and the J gene lost 8 bases, with 16 bases spanning the gap. The CDR3 has 12 residues. Germline values: CDR1 LNHDA, CDR2 SQIVND (reference sequence). CDR3 coding DNA: TGTGCCAGCCGTGTCGATCTACGCGGCTACACCTTC. This gives the protein CASRVDLRGYTF.

This clonotype was seen at least ten times. This sequence joins TRBV7-8 and TRBJ1-1; tentatively, D is TRBD1 (5 bases). The CDR3 loop spans 15 amino acids. With 1 base removed from V and 4 bases from J, the gap between germline ends came to 13 bases. From germline, CDR1 is SGHVS and CDR2 FQNEAQ. CDR3 in DNA: TGTGCCAGCAGCTTAGGCAAGGGAAGGGGCACTGAAGCTTTCTTT. This encodes CASSLGKGRGTEAFF.

Only a few counts were recorded for this clonotype. The chain recombines TRBV24-1 with TRBJ1-2; D unresolved. Trimming shortened V by 3 bases and J by 2 bases, and 9 bases separated the two germline ends. The CDR3 sequence is 14 residues long. The germline gives CDR1 KGHDR, CDR2 SFDVKD. The CDR3 sequence is CATSDVGRNYGYTF. CDR3 bases: TGTGCCACCAGTGATGTCGGACGGAACTATGGCTACACCTTC.

The chain recombines TRBV7-2 with TRBJ2-2; 9 bases line up with TRBD2. Per the germline V gene, CDR1 is SGHTA and CDR2 is FQGNSA. The CDR3 sequence is 17 residues long. V shed 1 base, J shed 5 bases, and the junction held 8 bases outside the gene matches. The CDR3 protein is CASSLVIGLAGTGELFF. The CDR3 DNA follows: TGTGCCAGCAGCTTAGTTATCGGGCTAGCGGGAACCGGGGAGCTGTTTTTT.

This chain joins TRBV20-1 and TRBJ1-2; 12 nucleotides align to TRBD1. The germline CDR1 and CDR2 sequences are DFQATT and SNEGSKA (reference sequence). The CDR3 has 14 residues. V shed 6 bases and J 6 bases; nucleotides not matched to a gene: 8. CDR3 in DNA: TGCAGTGCCCCTCGGGGGACAGGGGGCCATGGCTACACCTTC. It codes for CSAPRGTGGHGYTF.

This clonotype has more than one count but fewer than ten. CDR3 DNA sequence: TGTGCCACCAGCAGAGAGGGGAACACTGAAGCTTTCTTT. Translated: CATSREGNTEAFF. The V call is TRBV15, the J call TRBJ1-1; D ambiguous. The CDR3 has 13 residues. The germline gives CDR1 LNHNV, CDR2 YYDKDF (reference sequence). V shed 0 bases and J shed 1 base, with 3 bases lying between them.

This clonotype was observed at least ten times. The chain couples TRBV6-2 or TRBV6-3 to TRBJ1-6; D remains ambiguous. V was trimmed by 0 bases and J by 9 bases, leaving 9 bases between them. The CDR3 runs to 14 residues. Per germline, CDR1 MNHEY and CDR2 SVGEGT. In nucleotides, the CDR3 is TGTGCCAGCAGTTACTCTTCGGGGAGTTCACCCCTCCACTTT. This gives the protein CASSYSSGSSPLHF.

The chain couples TRBV6-2 or TRBV6-3 to TRBJ2-1; 10 bases are shared with TRBD2. The V and J ends lost 7 bases and 10 bases, in that order; junction bases with no gene match: 13. This CDR3 has 15 amino acids. Germline CDR1 is MNHEY and CDR2 is SVGEGT. The CDR3 nucleotides read TGTGCCAGCAACTTACTAGCGGGACCCCTTAGGGAGCAGTTCTTC. Its protein product is CASNLLAGPLREQFF.